A single sample is the source of the 16 T cell receptor beta chains below, sequenced in a study of breast tumors, draining lymph nodes, adjacent tissues. TCRdb re-called the multiplex PCR reads through MiXCR, storing one row per CDR3 protein. Among about 230,000 distinct CDR3 sequences listed, around 32% were seen once. Breast cancer patients provided tissue from their axillary draining lymph nodes. Sequencing input: axillary lymph node tissue. The receptors come from a female donor with breast cancer. Some clones in this sample may be carry-over from other donors' samples.

This clonotype was seen ten or more times. The gene calls are TRBV24-1 and TRBJ1-2; perhaps TRBD1 as D (5 bases). Germline V gene data show CDR1 as KGHDR and CDR2 as SFDVKD. This CDR3 spans 16 amino acids. Trimming cost V 4 bases and J 3 bases, with 17 bases left between them. The CDR3 DNA is TGTGCCACCAGTGACCCCTCCAGGGAGGGTGACTATGGCTACACCTTC. It yields the protein CATSDPSREGDYGYTF.

Turning to this clonotype: This may stem from a read error, because a much larger clone lies one nucleotide away. V gene TRBV5-4 combines with J gene TRBJ2-5; the D gene is possibly TRBD1 (5 bases). The end of the DNA is better explained by TRBJ2-7, so the J call may be wrong. The CDR3 is made up of 16 amino acids. In germline, CDR1 is SGHNT, CDR2 YYREEE (reference sequence). Here the CDR3 DNA reads TGTGCCAGCAGCCCCGGTGCAGGGCCCCTCTCCTACGAGCAGTACTTC. As protein: CASSPGAGPLSYEQYF.

This clonotype has a count of ten or more. The chain is built from TRBV4-1 and TRBJ1-5; D might be TRBD1 (5 bases). CDR1 and CDR2 (germline): MGHRA, YSYEKL. The CDR3 sequence is 13 residues long. Trimming shortened V by 6 bases and J by 4 bases, and 10 bases separated the two germline ends. The CDR3 is CASSQGRNQPQHF. In nucleotides, the CDR3 is TGCGCCAGCAGTCAGGGACGAAATCAGCCCCAGCATTTT.

At least ten counts were recorded for this clonotype. This clone may be a read error of a much larger clone one base away. The V and J genes are TRBV7-2 and TRBJ2-5; D could derive from TRBD1 or TRBD2 (6 bases each). Germline assignment: CDR1 SGHTA and CDR2 FQGNSA. This CDR3 has 15 amino acids. Here the CDR3 reads CASSSGDTWGETQHF. CDR3 in DNA: TGTGCCAGCAGCTCTGGGGACACCTGGGGGGAGACCCAGCACTTC.

Many counts were recorded for this clonotype. The chain links TRBV4-1 to TRBJ2-5, with unresolved D. The length of the CDR3 is 14 residues. V was pared by 4 bases and J by 2 bases, with 11 bases between. The germline gives CDR1 MGHRA, CDR2 YSYEKL. The CDR3 spells CASSRPARQETQYF. As DNA, the CDR3 is TGCGCCAGCAGCCGACCTGCACGGCAAGAGACCCAGTACTTC.

About this clonotype itself: This may be a read error, as it is one base from a much larger clone. Because the CDR3's place on the DNA is in doubt, the DNA is left out and the CDR3 is given as listed by TCRdb. This rearrangement joins TRBV9 to TRBJ2-1; the table gives TRBD1 as D, unverified against the DNA. From its first to its last residue, the CDR3 has 14 amino acids. Germline V gene lookup returns CDR1 SGDLS and CDR2 YYNGEE. CDR3: CASSVGTGIYEQSF.

About this clonotype: This could be a read error, since a much larger clone is one nucleotide away. The chain carries TRBV5-8 and TRBJ2-1; tentatively, D is TRBD1 (6 bases). Germline V gene data show CDR1 as SGHTS and CDR2 as YDEGEE. The CDR3 loop spans 15 amino acids. Trimming stripped 1 base from V and 2 bases from J, with 10 bases between. The CDR3 DNA reads as TGTGCCAGCAGCTTGCAGGGGACCCCCTACAATGAGCAGTTCTTC. Amino acid sequence: CASSLQGTPYNEQFF.

This clonotype has a handful of counts. The chain joins TRBV29-1 to TRBJ1-1, with TRBD1 identical over 8 bases. V lost 8 bases, J lost 0 bases, and 5 bases stayed unmatched. CDR1 is SQVTM and CDR2 is ANQGSEA in the germline V gene. The CDR3 loop spans 13 amino acids. CDR3 region: CSSDRGLNTEAFF. As DNA, the CDR3 is TGCAGCTCCGACAGGGGTTTGAACACTGAAGCTTTCTTT.

As concerns this clonotype: At one of its ends the junction is not consistent with the germline gene, which may arise from a read error. The rearrangement uses TRBV6-2 or TRBV6-3 and TRBJ2-1; TRBD2 aligns across 8 bases. Germline assignment: CDR1 MNHEY and CDR2 SVGEGT. The CDR3 runs to 13 residues. In DNA form, the CDR3 reads TGTGCCAGCACCTTATCTAGCGGGCGGGAGCAGCTCTTC. It codes for CASTLSSGREQLF.

This clonotype was observed many times. The chain is built from TRBV4-1 and TRBJ2-5; 15 nucleotides agree with TRBD2. This CDR3 has 17 residues. V shed 1 base and J 5 bases; nucleotides not matched to a gene: 5. Germline V gene lookup returns CDR1 MGHRA and CDR2 YSYEKL. In DNA form, the CDR3 reads TGCGCCAGCAGCCAAGGGACTAGCGGGAGGGATAGGGAGACCCAGTACTTC. This encodes CASSQGTSGRDRETQYF.

This clonotype appeared many times. This chain uses TRBV12-3 or TRBV12-4 with TRBJ2-1, with 10 bases identical to TRBD2. After removal of 4 bases from V and 10 bases from J, the junction contained 4 bases not matched to a gene. The CDR3 length is 13 residues. CDR3 sequence (DNA): TGTGCCAGCAGTTCATATAGCGGGAGGGAGCAGTTCTTC. Protein product: CASSSYSGREQFF.

This clonotype was seen many times. This rearrangement joins TRBV20-1 to TRBJ2-5, with 9 bases that match TRBD1. The CDR3 covers 17 residues. Trimming at V came to 4 bases and at J to 5 bases, leaving 17 bases not matched to a gene. Germline V gene data show CDR1 as DFQATT and CDR2 as SNEGSKA (reference sequence). Written as DNA, the CDR3 is TGCAGTGCTACAGGACTGGACAGGGGAGTGGGATTGGAGACCCAGTACTTC. Translated: CSATGLDRGVGLETQYF.

This sequence joins TRBV20-1 and TRBJ1-5; 9 nucleotides agree with TRBD1. Germline loops: CDR1 DFQATT, CDR2 SNEGSKA (reference sequence). V lost 5 bases and J lost 6; bases outside the gene matches: 8. CDR3 length: 14 residues. DNA of the CDR3: TGCAGTGCTGGCGGGACAGGGCGGTTTCAGCCCCAGCATTTT. This encodes CSAGGTGRFQPQHF.

This clonotype came up many times. The CDR3 bases are TGCGCCAGCAGACGGGGCGACACGTCTGCAACTAATGAAAAACTGTTTTTT. As protein: CASRRGDTSATNEKLFF. This chain connects TRBV5-1 to TRBJ1-4; D is perhaps TRBD1 (5 bases). The V end lost 5 bases, the J end lost 0 bases, and 17 bases lay between the germline ends. Germline CDR1 SGHRS, CDR2 YFSETQ. The CDR3 runs 17 residues. The variable domain in full, completed from reference TRBV5-1 and TRBJ1-4, reads KAGVTQTPRYLIKTRGQQVTLSCSPISGHRSVSWYQQTPGQGLQFLFEYFSETQRNKGNFPGRFSGRQFSNSRSEMNVSTLELGDSALYLCASRRGDTSATNEKLFFGSGTQLSVL.

For this clonotype: This may be a read error: a much more frequent sequence differs by one nucleotide. The chain joins TRBV12-3 or TRBV12-4 to TRBJ1-2, with TRBD1 as a possible D gene (5 bases). The length of the CDR3 is 14 residues. The V end was cut by 3 bases, the J end by 3 bases, with 11 bases between. CDR3 bases: TGTGCCAGCAGTTTCGGGGGGGACTACTATGGCTACACCTTC. Translated, it gives CASSFGGDYYGYTF.

The chain carries TRBV12-3 or TRBV12-4 and TRBJ1-6; D remains unclear. Between the trimmed V and J ends, which lost 4 bases and 4 bases, there was a span of 8 bases. The CDR3 totals 14 residues. DNA of the CDR3: TGTGCCAGCAGTTACGAACAGTATAATTCACCCCTCCACTTT. It codes for CASSYEQYNSPLHF.